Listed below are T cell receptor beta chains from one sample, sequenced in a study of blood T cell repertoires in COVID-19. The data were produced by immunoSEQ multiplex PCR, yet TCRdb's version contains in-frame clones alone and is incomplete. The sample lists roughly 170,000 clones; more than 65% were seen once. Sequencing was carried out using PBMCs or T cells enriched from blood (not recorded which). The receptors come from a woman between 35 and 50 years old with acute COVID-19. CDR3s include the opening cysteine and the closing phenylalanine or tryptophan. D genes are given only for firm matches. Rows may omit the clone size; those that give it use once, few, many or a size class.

CDR3 DNA: TGCGCCAGCAGCACCCGTTTTACGGGACAGGGGCAATACGAGCAGTACTTC; CDR3 protein: CASSTRFTGQGQYEQYF; clone size: .; V gene: TRBV5-1; J gene: TRBJ2-7; D gene: TRBD1; CDR3 length: 17
CDR3 DNA: TGCGCCAGCAGCTCCCGACAGGGCCCGAAGGGGCCCCAGCATTTT; CDR3 protein: CASSSRQGPKGPQHF; clone size: few; V gene: TRBV5-1; J gene: TRBJ1-5; D gene: TRBD1; CDR3 length: 15
CDR3 DNA: TGTGCCAGTAGTATAGGACAGGTTAAGGGAGATACGCAGTATTTT; CDR3 protein: CASSIGQVKGDTQYF; clone size: .; V gene: TRBV19; J gene: TRBJ2-3; D gene: .; CDR3 length: 15
CDR3 DNA: TGTGCCAGCAGCCTGGCGGGCGGAGGCCTCGAGCAGTACTTC; CDR3 protein: CASSLAGGGLEQYF; clone size: few; V gene: TRBV3-1/TRBV3-2; J gene: TRBJ2-7; D gene: .; CDR3 length: 14
CDR3 DNA: TGTGCCAGTAGTAAGGGACAGGGGTCCTACGAGCAGTACTTC; CDR3 protein: CASSKGQGSYEQYF; clone size: few; V gene: TRBV19; J gene: TRBJ2-7; D gene: TRBD1; CDR3 length: 14
CDR3 DNA: TGTGCCAGCAGACGGACTAGCGGGAACACCGGGGAGCTGTTTTTT; CDR3 protein: CASRRTSGNTGELFF; clone size: .; V gene: TRBV3-1/TRBV3-2; J gene: TRBJ2-2; D gene: TRBD2; CDR3 length: 15
CDR3 DNA: TGTGCCAGCAGCTTGGTCTCTTCCGACAGGGCTGGAAACACCATATATTTT; CDR3 protein: CASSLVSSDRAGNTIYF; clone size: .; V gene: TRBV5-6; J gene: TRBJ1-3; D gene: TRBD1; CDR3 length: 17
CDR3 DNA: TGTGCCAGCAGTGCCCTAGCGGGAGGAACGGATACGCAGTATTTT; CDR3 protein: CASSALAGGTDTQYF; clone size: .; V gene: TRBV2; J gene: TRBJ2-3; D gene: TRBD2; CDR3 length: 15
CDR3 DNA: TGTGCCAGCTCACCGGCACAGGGCTATGAAAAACTGTTTTTT; CDR3 protein: CASSPAQGYEKLFF; clone size: .; V gene: TRBV18; J gene: TRBJ1-4; D gene: .; CDR3 length: 14
CDR3 DNA: TGTGCCAGCAGCTTGGCGGGAGGCCCAATCTCCTACAATGAGCAGTTCTTC; CDR3 protein: CASSLAGGPISYNEQFF; clone size: .; V gene: TRBV5-8; J gene: TRBJ2-1; D gene: TRBD2; CDR3 length: 17
CDR3 DNA: TGTGCCAGCATAGAAACCGGGACAGGCACCTACGAGCAGTACTTC; CDR3 protein: CASIETGTGTYEQYF; clone size: .; V gene: TRBV6-1; J gene: TRBJ2-7; D gene: TRBD1; CDR3 length: 15
CDR3 DNA: TGTGCCAGCAGGACCTTGGGACAGAACAATTCACCCCTCCACTTT; CDR3 protein: CASRTLGQNNSPLHF; clone size: .; V gene: TRBV2; J gene: TRBJ1-6; D gene: TRBD1; CDR3 length: 15
CDR3 DNA: TGTGCCAGTAGTATAGCACTAGCGGGGAATGAGCAGTTCTTC; CDR3 protein: CASSIALAGNEQFF; clone size: .; V gene: TRBV19; J gene: TRBJ2-1; D gene: TRBD2; CDR3 length: 14
CDR3 DNA: TGTGCTAGTGGTTTGGGGCTCGGACAGGGGAACGCTTTCTTT; CDR3 protein: CASGLGLGQGNAFF; clone size: .; V gene: TRBV12-5; J gene: TRBJ1-1; D gene: TRBD1; CDR3 length: 14
CDR3 DNA: TGTGCCAGCAGCTTAGTGGCAGGGGGCTCAAACACCATATATTTT; CDR3 protein: CASSLVAGGSNTIYF; clone size: .; V gene: TRBV7-9; J gene: TRBJ1-3; D gene: TRBD1; CDR3 length: 15
CDR3 DNA: TGTGCCAGCAGACGGGTAGCGGGAGGGGCAGATACGCAGTATTTT; CDR3 protein: CASRRVAGGADTQYF; clone size: .; V gene: TRBV19; J gene: TRBJ2-3; D gene: TRBD2; CDR3 length: 15